The 18 T cell receptor beta chains in this list originate from one sample, sequenced in a study of neurological immune-mediated disorders. One entry per CDR3 protein results from TCRdb running MiXCR on the 5' RACE reads. The table lists roughly 75,000 distinct CDR3 sequences, roughly 2.6% of them singletons. Sequences were obtained from PBMCs. The receptors here all came from a woman aged 25 to 39 with multiple sclerosis.

This clonotype has at least ten counts. The genes are TRBV7-2 and TRBJ1-4; D is perhaps TRBD1 (6 bases). Germline CDR1 and CDR2: SGHTA and FQGNSA. Trimming left V 3 bases short and J 7 bases short, with 15 bases between. This CDR3 has 15 amino acids. CDR3 residues: CASSFGGRVAEKLFF. The CDR3 nucleotides read TGTGCCAGCAGCTTTGGGGGCAGGGTGGCTGAAAAACTGTTTTTT.

This clonotype was counted at least ten times. The V call is TRBV5-1, the J call TRBJ2-7; D could derive from TRBD1 or TRBD2 (5 bases each). Trimming took 0 bases from V and 6 from J, leaving 16 bases between them. CDR3 length: 15 amino acids. Germline CDR1 and CDR2: SGHRS and YFSETQ. CDR3 amino acids: CASSLDGTSLGEQYF. CDR3 nucleotide sequence: TGCGCCAGCAGCTTGGACGGGACCTCCCTCGGCGAGCAGTACTTC.

This clonotype was seen many times. This rearrangement joins TRBV15 to TRBJ2-3; D not resolved. V lost 0 bases, J lost 0 bases, and 4 bases lay in between. Germline V CDR1 and CDR2: LNHNV, YYDKDF (reference sequence). CDR3 length: 14 amino acids. CDR3 in amino acids: CATSRDQSTDTQYF. The DNA of the CDR3 is TGTGCCACCAGCAGAGATCAGAGCACAGATACGCAGTATTTT.

This clonotype appeared many times. The chain links TRBV20-1 to TRBJ2-7, with D unresolved. The CDR3 extends over 16 amino acids. CDR1 and CDR2 from the germline V gene are DFQATT and SNEGSKA (reference sequence). With 0 bases removed from V and 3 bases from J, the gap between germline ends came to 18 bases. The CDR3 loop is CSARDPRTSLDYEQYF. The CDR3 region has the DNA TGCAGTGCTAGAGACCCGAGGACCTCTCTAGACTACGAGCAGTACTTC.

This clonotype was detected many times. The rearrangement uses TRBV28 and TRBJ2-3, with D possibly TRBD1 on 5 matching bases. Looked up from germline, CDR1 is MDHEN and CDR2 is SYDVKM. Trimming pared 7 bases from V and 3 bases from J, leaving 14 bases between. CDR3 length: 14 amino acids. DNA of the CDR3: TGTGCCAGCAACGTCGACAGTCCTACAGATACGCAGTATTTT. Protein: CASNVDSPTDTQYF.

This clonotype occurred many times. The chain is built from TRBV7-9 and TRBJ1-2; the D is unclear. The germline V gene encodes CDR1 SEHNR and CDR2 FQNEAQ (reference sequence). The V and J ends lost 5 bases and 2 bases respectively, with 9 bases between them. The CDR3 spans 13 residues. The CDR3 region has the DNA TGTGCCAGCAGCCCGATAAGAAACTATGGCTACACCTTC. Protein product: CASSPIRNYGYTF.

At least ten counts were recorded for this clonotype. This chain uses TRBV6-5 with TRBJ2-7, with TRBD1 identical over 9 bases. This CDR3 has 17 amino acids. V was clipped by 0 bases and J by 5 bases; unmatched bases: 11. CDR1 is MNHEY and CDR2 is SVGAGI in the germline V gene. For the CDR3, the DNA is TGTGCCAGCAGTTACTCGATTGGAGGGACAGGGTATGACGAGCAGTACTTC. Translated, it gives CASSYSIGGTGYDEQYF.

This clonotype was counted many times. This sequence joins TRBV20-1 and TRBJ2-5; D is unclear. V lost 5 bases to trimming and J lost 0 bases, with 19 bases between them. The CDR3 contains 16 residues. Per germline, CDR1 DFQATT and CDR2 SNEGSKA (reference sequence). The CDR3 is CSAPFVSSWYQETQYF. The CDR3 DNA reads as TGCAGTGCTCCTTTTGTCAGCTCTTGGTACCAAGAGACCCAGTACTTC.

This clonotype was seen at least ten times. The chain combines TRBV11-2 with TRBJ2-7; no clear D. V was pared by 8 bases and J by 1 base, with 9 bases between. CDR1 and CDR2 (germline): SGHAT, FQNNGV. The CDR3 totals 12 residues. The CDR3 DNA follows: TGTGCCAGCCAAGGCGTATCCTACGAGCAGTACTTC. As protein: CASQGVSYEQYF.

Many counts were recorded for this clonotype. This chain links TRBV15 with TRBJ2-3; D is undetermined. V was cut by 4 bases and J by 2 bases, with 13 bases left in between. Per the germline V gene, CDR1 is LNHNV and CDR2 is YYDKDF (reference sequence). There are 15 residues in the CDR3. The CDR3 loop reads CATSIRGWATDTQYF. For the CDR3, the DNA is TGTGCCACCAGCATCCGAGGTTGGGCCACAGATACGCAGTATTTT.

The table lists this clonotype with many counts. The J gene is TRBJ2-1, the V gene TRBV10-3; 8 positions match TRBD2. Germline V CDR1 and CDR2: ENHRY, SYGVKD. The trim removed 2 bases at V and 2 bases at J, leaving 5 bases unmatched. The CDR3 has 16 residues. The chain's CDR3 is CAISERGGAPYNEQFF. CDR3 sequence (DNA): TGTGCCATCAGTGAGCGGGGGGGAGCTCCCTACAATGAGCAGTTCTTC.

Ten or more counts support this clonotype. V usage is TRBV5-1 and J usage is TRBJ1-1, with D possibly TRBD1 on 5 matching bases. This CDR3 comprises 14 residues. Germline CDR1 is SGHRS and CDR2 is YFSETQ. The V end lost 0 bases, the J end lost 1 base, and 7 bases lay between the germline ends. The CDR3 nucleotides are TGCGCCAGCAGCTTGGCAGGGCCGAACACTGAAGCTTTCTTT. Translating it yields CASSLAGPNTEAFF.

This clonotype was recorded at least ten times. The chain is built from TRBV5-1 and TRBJ2-2; D gene uncertain. In germline, CDR1 is SGHRS, CDR2 YFSETQ. CDR3 length equals 13 residues. Trimming left V 0 bases short and J 7 bases short, with 7 bases between. This CDR3 reads CASSLEQRGELFF. CDR3 DNA sequence: TGCGCCAGCAGCTTGGAACAGCGCGGGGAGCTGTTTTTT. Combining the CDR3 with reference TRBV5-1 and TRBJ2-2 gives the whole variable domain KAGVTQTPRYLIKTRGQQVTLSCSPISGHRSVSWYQQTPGQGLQFLFEYFSETQRNKGNFPGRFSGRQFSNSRSEMNVSTLELGDSALYLCASSLEQRGELFFGEGSRLTVL.

This clonotype was counted ten times or more. The chain joins TRBV5-1 to TRBJ2-7; D is unclear. Germline V lookup: CDR1 SGHRS, CDR2 YFSETQ. The V gene lost 0 bases and the J gene lost 2 bases, with 6 bases spanning the gap. CDR3 length equals 13 residues. The CDR3 sequence: CASSLASTYEQYF. DNA of the CDR3: TGCGCCAGCAGCTTGGCCTCAACCTACGAGCAGTACTTC.

The sample holds a few counts of this clonotype. The chain carries TRBV7-6 and TRBJ2-1; 10 bases are a match to TRBD1. Germline V gene data show CDR1 as SGHVS and CDR2 as FNYEAQ. With V trimmed by 4 bases and J by 4 bases, 4 bases remained unmatched. The CDR3 has 15 residues. In nucleotides, the CDR3 is TGTGCCAGCAGCTCATTGGGACAGGGGTACAATGAGCAGTTCTTC. It codes for CASSSLGQGYNEQFF.

This clonotype was detected many times. This chain connects TRBV27 to TRBJ2-1, with 8 positions matching TRBD1. V shed 7 bases, J shed 9 bases, and the junction held 8 bases outside the gene matches. Looked up from germline, CDR1 is MNHEY and CDR2 is SMNVEV (reference sequence). This CDR3 is built from 13 residues. The DNA of the CDR3 is TGTGCCAGCAAAGGACAGGGTATAGGTGAGCAGTTCTTC. As protein: CASKGQGIGEQFF.

The table lists this clonotype with many counts. V gene TRBV3-1 combines with J gene TRBJ2-1; 9 bases map to TRBD2. Germline-derived CDR1 and CDR2 are LGHDT and YNNKEL (reference sequence). CDR3 length equals 17 residues. The V gene end was trimmed by 0 bases and the J gene end by 5 bases; junction bases not matched to a gene: 8. The CDR3 DNA follows: TGTGCCAGCAGCCAAGAATGGGTAGCGGGAGTAAACAATGAGCAGTTCTTC. Residues: CASSQEWVAGVNNEQFF.

This clonotype was detected ten times or more. V usage is TRBV15 and J usage is TRBJ1-5; possibly TRBD1 for D (5 bases). The CDR3 extends over 19 amino acids. Trimming stripped 0 bases from V and 0 bases from J, with 18 bases between. CDR1 and CDR2 (germline): LNHNV, YYDKDF (reference sequence). The CDR3 DNA sequence: TGTGCCACCAGCAGAGATGGAGGGCGGGGCAGGAGTAGCAATCAGCCCCAGCATTTT. Translation gives CATSRDGGRGRSSNQPQHF.